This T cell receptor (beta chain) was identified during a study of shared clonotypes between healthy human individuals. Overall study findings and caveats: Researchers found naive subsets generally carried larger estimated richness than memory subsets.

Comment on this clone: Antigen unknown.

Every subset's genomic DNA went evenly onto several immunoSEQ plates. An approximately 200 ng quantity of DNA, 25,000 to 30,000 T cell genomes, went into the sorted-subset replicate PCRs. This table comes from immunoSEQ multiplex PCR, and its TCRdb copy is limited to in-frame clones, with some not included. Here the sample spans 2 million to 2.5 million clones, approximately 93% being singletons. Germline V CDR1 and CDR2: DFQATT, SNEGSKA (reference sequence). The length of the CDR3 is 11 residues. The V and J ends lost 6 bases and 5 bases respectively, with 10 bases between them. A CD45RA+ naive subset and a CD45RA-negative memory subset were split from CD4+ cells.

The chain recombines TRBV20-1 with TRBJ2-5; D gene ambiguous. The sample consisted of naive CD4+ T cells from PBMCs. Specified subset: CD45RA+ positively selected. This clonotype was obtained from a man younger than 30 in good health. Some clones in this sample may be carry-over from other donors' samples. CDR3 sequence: CSATGWETQYF. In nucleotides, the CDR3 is TGCAGTGCCACTGGATGGGAGACCCAGTACTTC.